The 5 T cell receptor beta chains given below trace back to one sample, sequenced in a study of CD8 T cells in Susac syndrome. After extraction with the RNeasy kit, about 0.5 to 1 ug of the RNA was reverse transcribed using random hexamers. TCRdb itself ran the immunoSEQ multiplex PCR reads through MiXCR, one entry per CDR3 protein. The table has more than 250,000 distinct CDR3 sequences, approximately 90% seen once. Sample: CD4+ T cells from PBMCs. The receptors were sampled from a human donor with multiple sclerosis.

The V call is TRBV5-1, the J call TRBJ2-1; TRBD1 agrees at 10 bases. This CDR3 is 16 amino acids long. Germline V gene data show CDR1 as SGHRS and CDR2 as YFSETQ. The V segment lost 0 bases and the J segment 9 bases; nucleotides outside the gene matches: 9. The CDR3 nucleotides read TGCGCCAGCAGCTTGGACGTGGGACAGGGGTCGTCTGAGCAGTTCTTC. Translated: CASSLDVGQGSSEQFF.

With regard to this clonotype: Compared with germline, one end of the junction differs, possibly owing to a read error. This chain joins TRBV7-7 and TRBJ2-7; 10 bases are shared with TRBD1. The CDR3 runs 16 residues. The germline V gene has CDR1 SSHAT and CDR2 FNYEAQ (reference sequence). This CDR3 is CASSLDRGDRGPPEGF. CDR3 in DNA: TGTGCTAGCAGCTTAGACAGGGGGGACAGGGGTCCCCCGGAAGGTTTC. The full variable domain, in which reference TRBV7-7 and TRBJ2-7 provide the parts outside the CDR3, is GAGVSQSPRYKVTKRGQDVTLRCDPISSHATLYWYQQALGQGPEFLTYFNYEAQPDKSGLPSDRFSAERPEGSISTLTIQRTEQRDSAMYRCASSLDRGDRGPPEGFGPGTRLTVT.

The chain combines TRBV19 with TRBJ2-1, with TRBD2 matching over 13 bases. Per germline, CDR1 LNHDA and CDR2 SQIVND (reference sequence). The CDR3 runs 15 residues. The V and J ends lost 9 bases and 3 bases, in that order; junction bases with no gene match: 5. The CDR3 region has the DNA TGTGCCAGCCGGACTAGCGGGAGTGACTACAATGAGCAGTTCTTC. Its protein is CASRTSGSDYNEQFF.

The chain couples TRBV6-5 to TRBJ1-6; D is ambiguous. The CDR3 runs 14 residues. V lost 2 bases and J lost 9, with 11 bases in between. Germline CDR1 and CDR2: MNHEY and SVGAGI. CDR3 in DNA: TGTGCCAGCAGTTACAGGGCGTCGGCTTCACCCCTCCACTTT. Residues: CASSYRASASPLHF.

As concerns this clonotype: Compared with germline, one end of the junction differs, possibly owing to a read error. CDR3 amino acids: CASSFRGLAGGTGELFF. The CDR3 DNA is TGTGCCAGCAGCTTCAGAGGACTAGCGGGAGGGACCGGGGAGCTTTTTTTT. The V call is TRBV7-2, the J call TRBJ2-2; 15 nucleotides agree with TRBD2. Germline V gene sequence: CDR1 SGHTA, CDR2 FQGNSA. The CDR3 loop spans 17 amino acids. Full variable domain (rest looked up from reference TRBV7-2 and TRBJ2-2): GAGVSQSPSNKVTEKGKDVELRCDPISGHTALYWYRQSLGQGLEFLIYFQGNSAPDKSGLPSDRFSAERTGGSVSTLTIQRTQQEDSAVYLCASSFRGLAGGTGELFFGEGSRLTVL.